This T cell receptor beta chain was sequenced for a study of shared clonotypes between healthy human individuals. Study context: Three plates each covered CD4 naive and memory; CD8 naive two, CD8 memory one.

Negatively enriched CD4+ T cells were divided by CD45RA into naive and memory. Generated by immunoSEQ multiplex PCR, the TCRdb table keeps only in-frame clones and is missing some. There are about 2.4 million clones in the sample; roughly 93% occur only once, and more than 0.35% lies in the top ten. Germline lookup yields CDR1 SGDLS and CDR2 YYNGEE. The CDR3 runs 13 residues. With 0 bases removed from V and 5 bases from J, the gap between germline ends came to 6 bases. About this clone: Its target is unknown.

Study findings and constraints: Naive CD4 clonotypes overlapped across a handful of donors at approximately 5%. The rarefaction results pointed to incomplete sorted-subset sequencing despite large depth.

The chain couples TRBV9 to TRBJ1-5; no clear D. Sequenced sample: naive CD4+ T cells from PBMCs. Subset in this sample: CD45RA+ positively selected. This clonotype was obtained from a man between 18 and 29 years old in good health. Some clones in this sample may be carry-over from other donors' samples. Here the CDR3 reads CASSVDWDQPQHF. The CDR3 coding sequence is TGTGCCAGCAGCGTAGATTGGGATCAGCCCCAGCATTTT.